These 22 T cell receptor beta chains were all obtained from the same sample, sequenced in a study of healthy donors' naive CD4 and CD8 T cells. Starting from 500 ng of total RNA, TCR libraries were made with linear amplification. TCRdb re-called the reads with MiXCR, one entry per CDR3 protein. This sample has 200,000 or so distinct CDR3 sequences, with about 74% found just once. Sequencing was done on a sample of naive CD4+ and CD8+ T cells sorted from blood, pooled from several donors. Source of these receptors: a pool of human donors in good health; the sample pools cells from several healthy donors.

V gene TRBV5-6 combines with J gene TRBJ2-1; 7 bases fit TRBD1. This CDR3 region has 16 residues. With 1 base clipped from V and 9 bases from J, the junction kept 13 bases outside the gene matches. CDR1 is SGHDT, CDR2 YYEEEE, per germline. The CDR3, as DNA: TGTGCCAGCAGCTTGCTGTTGAGACAGGGATTGAGTGAGCAGTTCTTC. Its translation: CASSLLLRQGLSEQFF.

The chain recombines TRBV7-2 with TRBJ2-1, with TRBD2 as a possible D gene (6 bases). CDR3 size: 16 residues. V lost 5 bases and J 5 bases, leaving 19 bases between the germline ends. Germline loops: CDR1 SGHTA, CDR2 FQGNSA. CDR3 in DNA: TGTGCCAGCAGCCCTGGGTCGGAGGGGCTCGACAATGAGCAGTTCTTC. Protein: CASSPGSEGLDNEQFF.

This sequence joins TRBV29-1 and TRBJ2-5; tentatively, D is TRBD1 or TRBD2 (5 bases each). Between the trimmed V and J ends, which lost 7 bases and 5 bases, there was a span of 14 bases. Germline lookup yields CDR1 SQVTM and CDR2 ANQGSEA. The CDR3 is 12 amino acids. The DNA for the CDR3 is TGCAGCGGGGACGTCCCGGAGGAGACCCAGTACTTC. As protein: CSGDVPEETQYF.

The rearrangement links TRBV6-5 to TRBJ2-1; D possibly corresponds to TRBD1 (6 bases). CDR1 and CDR2 from the germline V gene are MNHEY and SVGAGI. Trimming left V 6 bases short and J 4 bases short, with 22 bases between. The CDR3 is 17 residues long. CDR3 nucleotides: TGTGCCAGCAGCCGCCCCTTGCCGGGACACCAATACAATGAGCAGTTCTTC. Encoded protein: CASSRPLPGHQYNEQFF.

The V and J genes are TRBV29-1 and TRBJ2-4, with 8 positions matching TRBD1. The CDR3 runs to 14 residues. The germline CDR1 and CDR2 sequences are SQVTM and ANQGSEA. J lost 7 bases, V lost 5 bases, and 10 bases had no gene match. CDR3 coding DNA: TGCAGCGTTACCGGCGTGACAGGGGCTAACATTCAGTACTTC. Its translation is CSVTGVTGANIQYF.

The chain carries TRBV29-1 and TRBJ2-7; no firm D call. CDR3 length: 12 amino acids. The germline gives CDR1 SQVTM, CDR2 ANQGSEA. Trimming took off 4 bases at V and 3 bases at J, with 10 bases between the two ends. The CDR3 coding sequence is TGCAGCGTTGTGTGGCGGAACTACGAGCAGTACTTC. This gives the protein CSVVWRNYEQYF.

This clonotype occurred a few times. The V and J genes are TRBV29-1 and TRBJ2-7; tentatively, D is TRBD1 (6 bases). The V end was cut by 5 bases, the J end by 2 bases, with 13 bases between. The CDR3 covers 13 residues. Per the germline V gene, CDR1 is SQVTM and CDR2 is ANQGSEA. CDR3 DNA: TGCAGCGTTCGGAAGGACAGAACCTACGAGCAGTACTTC. Amino acids: CSVRKDRTYEQYF.

The gene calls are TRBV18 and TRBJ1-2; D remains unclear. The CDR3 loop spans 17 amino acids. CDR1 is KGHSH, CDR2 LQKENI, per germline. Trimming pared 2 bases from V and 1 base from J, leaving 17 bases between. CDR3 region: CASSPVPGQDLNYGYTF. The CDR3 bases are TGTGCCAGCTCACCAGTTCCGGGCCAAGACCTTAACTATGGCTACACCTTC. Full variable domain (rest looked up from reference TRBV18 and TRBJ1-2): NAGVMQNPRHLVRRRGQEARLRCSPMKGHSHVYWYRQLPEEGLKFMVYLQKENIIDESGMPKERFSAEFPKEGPSILRIQQVVRGDSAAYFCASSPVPGQDLNYGYTFGSGTRLTVV.

V usage is TRBV19 and J usage is TRBJ2-7, with 9 bases fitting TRBD1. Germline CDR1 reads LNHDA; CDR2 reads SQIVND (reference sequence). With 4 bases clipped from V and 5 bases from J, the junction kept 9 bases outside the gene matches. This CDR3 spans 15 amino acids. CDR3 nucleotides: TGTGCCAGTAGTACCCCGGGACAGGGTCGCGACGAGCAGTACTTC. Its translation is CASSTPGQGRDEQYF.

In DNA, the CDR3 is TGCGCCAGCAGCCAAGCTCTTGGGACAGTGGCCTACGAGCAGTACTTC. This encodes CASSQALGTVAYEQYF. V and J are TRBV4-3 and TRBJ2-7, with 7 bases matching TRBD1. CDR1 and CDR2 (germline): LGHNA, YSLEER. The CDR3 runs 16 residues. The J segment lost 2 bases and the V segment lost 1 base, leaving 8 bases of the junction unmatched.

This chain joins TRBV29-1 and TRBJ1-2; the D is unclear. The V end lost 4 bases, the J end lost 7 bases, and 16 bases lay between the germline ends. The CDR3 loop spans 13 amino acids. CDR1 is SQVTM, CDR2 ANQGSEA, per germline. Here the CDR3 reads CSVGRLARSGYTF. The CDR3 DNA reads TGCAGCGTTGGTAGGCTCGCGAGGTCTGGCTACACCTTC.

The chain employs TRBV19 and TRBJ1-3, with D unclear. The length of the CDR3 is 12 residues. Germline CDR1 reads LNHDA; CDR2 reads SQIVND (reference sequence). Trimming pared 3 bases from V and 5 bases from J, leaving 5 bases between. CDR3 protein: CASSIGRNTIYF. In nucleotides, the CDR3 is TGTGCCAGTAGTATCGGCAGAAACACCATATATTTT.

V is TRBV29-1 and J is TRBJ1-1, with D unclear. Germline values: CDR1 SQVTM, CDR2 ANQGSEA. The V gene lost 7 bases and the J gene lost 6 bases, with 12 bases spanning the gap. This CDR3 has 11 residues. CDR3 DNA sequence: TGCAGCGGAGTTGTAGACGCTGAAGCTTTCTTT. Translation: CSGVVDAEAFF. Variable domain in full (rest from reference TRBV29-1 and TRBJ1-1): SAVISQKPSRDICQRGTSLTIQCQVDSQVTMMFWYRQQPGQSLTLIATANQGSEATYESGFVIDKFPISRPNLTFSTLTVSNMSPEDSSIYLCSGVVDAEAFFGQGTRLTVV.

This clonotype was detected once. This chain links TRBV6-5 with TRBJ2-3; 12 bases agree with TRBD2. Germline CDR1 and CDR2: MNHEY and SVGAGI. Trimming at V came to 5 bases and at J to 5 bases, leaving 8 bases not matched to a gene. The CDR3 has 16 amino acids. For the CDR3, the DNA is TGTGCCAGCAGTCGGACTAGCGGGGCAAGATTAGATACGCAGTATTTT. Its translation: CASSRTSGARLDTQYF.

The chain carries TRBV5-4 and TRBJ2-6; D tentatively reads TRBD1 or TRBD2 (5 bases each). V was trimmed by 0 bases and J by 0 bases, leaving 10 bases between them. Looked up from germline, CDR1 is SGHNT and CDR2 is YYREEE (reference sequence). There are 17 residues in the CDR3. DNA of the CDR3: TGTGCCAGCAGCTTGGGAGGGGTTCTCTCTGGGGCCAACGTCCTGACTTTC. This translates into CASSLGGVLSGANVLTF.

This clonotype was seen more than once but under ten times. The chain links TRBV30 to TRBJ1-2; TRBD1 is a possible D gene (5 bases). Trimming stripped 2 bases from V and 4 bases from J, with 14 bases between. Germline CDR1 is GTSNPN and CDR2 is SVGIG (reference sequence). This CDR3 is built from 14 residues. CDR3 DNA: TGTGCCTGGAGTCCAATCCGGACATCCTATGGCTACACCTTC. As protein: CAWSPIRTSYGYTF.

This clonotype was seen a handful of times. V is TRBV27 and J is TRBJ1-2, with D possibly TRBD1 on 5 matching bases. This CDR3 region has 13 residues. Germline assignment: CDR1 MNHEY and CDR2 SMNVEV (reference sequence). V lost 6 bases and J 4 bases, leaving 12 bases between the germline ends. CDR3 in DNA: TGTGCCAGCAGCTTCCGGGGCTCCTATGGCTACACCTTC. Protein: CASSFRGSYGYTF.

The chain employs TRBV5-5 and TRBJ2-2; 9 bases are shared with TRBD1. Germline loops: CDR1 SGHKS, CDR2 YYEKEE (reference sequence). The junction had 3 bases not matched to a gene; V was cut back by 0 bases and J by 6 bases. This CDR3 is 15 amino acids long. CDR3 protein: CASSLDRGRPGELFF. For the CDR3, the DNA is TGTGCCAGCAGCTTGGACAGGGGGCGCCCCGGGGAGCTGTTTTTT.

The genes are TRBV30 and TRBJ1-6; D remains ambiguous. Germline V gene sequence: CDR1 GTSNPN, CDR2 SVGIG (reference sequence). V was trimmed by 2 bases and J by 8 bases, leaving 10 bases between them. The CDR3 consists of 13 residues. CDR3 protein: CAWSSGADSPLHF. The CDR3 DNA reads TGTGCCTGGAGTTCGGGTGCGGATTCACCCCTCCACTTT.

This chain uses TRBV5-4 with TRBJ2-7, with 10 nucleotides matching TRBD2. From germline, CDR1 is SGHNT and CDR2 YYREEE (reference sequence). V lost 0 bases, J lost 0 bases, and 9 bases stayed unmatched. This CDR3 is built from 18 residues. The CDR3 DNA sequence: TGTGCCAGCAGCTTGGCCATCGGAGCGGGAGGGAGCTCCTACGAGCAGTACTTC. Its translation is CASSLAIGAGGSSYEQYF.

This chain joins TRBV6-5 and TRBJ1-2, with 7 bases aligning to TRBD1. This CDR3 region has 15 residues. Germline V lookup: CDR1 MNHEY, CDR2 SVGAGI. V gave up 6 bases and J gave up 1 base; unmatched junction bases: 8. The CDR3 spells CASRPDREVNYGYTF. The CDR3 DNA follows: TGTGCCAGCAGACCCGACAGGGAGGTTAACTATGGCTACACCTTC.

The rearrangement joins TRBV4-2 to TRBJ1-1; weak D call: TRBD1 (5 bases). CDR1 and CDR2 (germline): LGHNA, YNFKEQ. Trimming left V 0 bases short and J 2 bases short, with 7 bases between. This CDR3 is built from 14 residues. CDR3 nucleotide sequence: TGTGCCAGCAGCCAAGAAACAGGAAACACTGAAGCTTTCTTT. Translating gives CASSQETGNTEAFF.